What follows are 13 T cell receptor beta chains derived from one specimen sequenced in a study of technical replicates of blood from several donors. Assay: immunoSEQ multiplex PCR; the TCRdb copy retains only in-frame clones and omits some. There are some 80,000 clones in the sample; 94% occur only once, and under 0.4% lies in the top ten. Sequenced material: T cells isolated from PBMCs. The receptors come from a human donor in good health.

The rearrangement joins TRBV19 to TRBJ1-4; tentative D call: TRBD1 (6 bases). Trimming removed 1 base from V and 0 bases from J, with 6 bases in between. This CDR3 is 15 amino acids long. Germline V CDR1 and CDR2: LNHDA, SQIVND (reference sequence). Here the CDR3 reads CASSIGQATNEKLFF. The CDR3 DNA sequence: TGTGCCAGTAGTATAGGACAGGCAACTAATGAAAAACTGTTTTTT.

In this sample, this clone turned up once. This chain joins TRBV30 and TRBJ2-3; possibly TRBD1 for D (7 bases). Per the germline V gene, CDR1 is GTSNPN and CDR2 is SVGIG (reference sequence). V was pared by 2 bases and J by 6 bases, with 18 bases between. The CDR3 spans 15 residues. The CDR3 nucleotides read TGTGCCTGGAGTCCTGGGCAGGGGGGCAGGGATACGCAGTATTTT. This encodes CAWSPGQGGRDTQYF. Looking up the rest from reference TRBV30 and TRBJ2-3 gives the full variable domain: SQTIHQWPATLVQPVGSPLSLECTVEGTSNPNLYWYRQAAGRGLQLLFYSVGIGQISSEVPQNLSASRPQDRQFILSSKKLLLSDSGFYLCAWSPGQGGRDTQYFGPGTRLTVL.

The CDR3 DNA reads TGTGCCAGTAGTGAGGGGACAGGAGTGAGAGAATACTTC. This sequence encodes CASSEGTGVREYF. This chain links TRBV19 with TRBJ2-7; 8 positions agree with TRBD1. The CDR3 sequence is 13 residues long. CDR1 and CDR2 (germline): LNHDA, SQIVND (reference sequence). V was clipped by 5 bases and J by 13 bases; unmatched bases: 13.

The DNA of the CDR3 is TGTGCCATCGGGCAGGGGGGCGATCAGCCCCAGCATTTT. It encodes CAIGQGGDQPQHF. The V and J genes are TRBV10-3 and TRBJ1-5; 7 positions agree with TRBD1. Germline-derived CDR1 and CDR2 are ENHRY and SYGVKD. This CDR3 comprises 13 residues. The V segment lost 8 bases and the J segment 5 bases; nucleotides outside the gene matches: 6.

The CDR3 is CASSLYLTGRVQETQYF. The CDR3 coding sequence is TGTGCCAGCAGCTTGTATTTGACAGGGAGAGTGCAAGAGACCCAGTACTTC. The chain uses TRBV5-6 and TRBJ2-5, with 7 bases matching TRBD1. This CDR3 contains 17 residues. Germline CDR1 reads SGHDT; CDR2 reads YYEEEE. Trimming removed 1 base from V and 2 bases from J; junction bases left unmatched: 11.

This chain connects TRBV19 to TRBJ2-2, with a possible D match to TRBD1 (5 bases). The CDR3 spans 15 residues. CDR1 is LNHDA and CDR2 is SQIVND in the germline V gene (reference sequence). V lost 3 bases and J 0 bases, leaving 8 bases between the germline ends. The DNA for the CDR3 is TGTGCCAGTAGTATCCAGGGAACGAACACCGGGGAGCTGTTTTTT. Translating gives CASSIQGTNTGELFF.

In its sample, this clone was seen a few times. V usage is TRBV29-1 and J usage is TRBJ2-2; 7 nucleotides line up with TRBD2. J was trimmed by 1 base and V by 3 bases; bases with no gene match: 2. The length of the CDR3 is 14 residues. Germline CDR1 and CDR2: SQVTM and ANQGSEA. The CDR3 is CSVDAGVNTGELFF. The CDR3 DNA is TGCAGCGTTGACGCGGGAGTGAACACCGGGGAGCTGTTTTTT.

The chain links TRBV9 to TRBJ2-3; TRBD1 matches 9 bases. Germline V lookup: CDR1 SGDLS, CDR2 YYNGEE. The CDR3 extends over 15 amino acids. V gave up 3 bases and J gave up 3 bases; unmatched junction bases: 5. This CDR3 is CASSGDRGGTDTQYF. Written as DNA, the CDR3 is TGTGCCAGCAGCGGCGACAGGGGGGGGACAGATACGCAGTATTTT.

The V call is TRBV5-1, the J call TRBJ1-2; D remains unclear. This CDR3 spans 15 amino acids. V was pared by 4 bases and J by 4 bases, with 17 bases between. CDR1 is SGHRS and CDR2 is YFSETQ in the germline V gene. The CDR3 is CASSPTPGSPYGYTF. CDR3 nucleotide sequence: TGCGCCAGCAGCCCTACGCCGGGATCACCCTATGGCTACACCTTC.

The gene calls are TRBV9 and TRBJ1-2; 9 bases fit TRBD1. The CDR3 runs to 13 residues. Unmatched junction bases numbered 2, after V lost 3 bases and J lost 5 bases. In germline, CDR1 is SGDLS, CDR2 YYNGEE. The DNA for the CDR3 is TGTGCCAGCAGCGACGACAGGGGGTATGGCTACACCTTC. Amino acids: CASSDDRGYGYTF. Looking up the rest from reference TRBV9 and TRBJ1-2 gives the full variable domain: DSGVTQTPKHLITATGQRVTLRCSPRSGDLSVYWYQQSLDQGLQFLIQYYNGEERAKGNILERFSAQQFPDLHSELNLSSLELGDSALYFCASSDDRGYGYTFGSGTRLTVV.

The rearrangement uses TRBV30 and TRBJ2-7, with D possibly matching TRBD1 (6 bases). The CDR3 is 13 amino acids. CDR1 GTSNPN and CDR2 SVGIG come from the germline V gene (reference sequence). The V gene lost 3 bases and the J gene lost 2 bases, with 11 bases spanning the gap. DNA for the CDR3: TGTGCCTGGAGAGCCGGACAGCCCTACGAGCAGTACTTC. It translates to CAWRAGQPYEQYF.

There are a few counts of this clone. CDR3: CASSTGNSVNTEAFF. DNA of the CDR3: TGTGCCAGCAGTACAGGGAACTCCGTGAACACTGAAGCTTTCTTT. The chain couples TRBV27 to TRBJ1-1, with a weak D call TRBD1 (6 bases). Trimming pared 5 bases from V and 0 bases from J, leaving 13 bases between. CDR1 and CDR2 (germline): MNHEY, SMNVEV (reference sequence). The CDR3 spans 15 residues.

CDR3 loop: CASSLGTTYEQYF. In nucleotides, the CDR3 is TGTGCCAGCAGTTTAGGGACAACCTACGAGCAGTACTTC. V gene TRBV28 combines with J gene TRBJ2-7, with TRBD1 as a possible D gene (6 bases). CDR1 and CDR2 from the germline V gene are MDHEN and SYDVKM. The CDR3 loop spans 13 amino acids. V was trimmed by 2 bases and J by 2 bases, leaving 7 bases between them.